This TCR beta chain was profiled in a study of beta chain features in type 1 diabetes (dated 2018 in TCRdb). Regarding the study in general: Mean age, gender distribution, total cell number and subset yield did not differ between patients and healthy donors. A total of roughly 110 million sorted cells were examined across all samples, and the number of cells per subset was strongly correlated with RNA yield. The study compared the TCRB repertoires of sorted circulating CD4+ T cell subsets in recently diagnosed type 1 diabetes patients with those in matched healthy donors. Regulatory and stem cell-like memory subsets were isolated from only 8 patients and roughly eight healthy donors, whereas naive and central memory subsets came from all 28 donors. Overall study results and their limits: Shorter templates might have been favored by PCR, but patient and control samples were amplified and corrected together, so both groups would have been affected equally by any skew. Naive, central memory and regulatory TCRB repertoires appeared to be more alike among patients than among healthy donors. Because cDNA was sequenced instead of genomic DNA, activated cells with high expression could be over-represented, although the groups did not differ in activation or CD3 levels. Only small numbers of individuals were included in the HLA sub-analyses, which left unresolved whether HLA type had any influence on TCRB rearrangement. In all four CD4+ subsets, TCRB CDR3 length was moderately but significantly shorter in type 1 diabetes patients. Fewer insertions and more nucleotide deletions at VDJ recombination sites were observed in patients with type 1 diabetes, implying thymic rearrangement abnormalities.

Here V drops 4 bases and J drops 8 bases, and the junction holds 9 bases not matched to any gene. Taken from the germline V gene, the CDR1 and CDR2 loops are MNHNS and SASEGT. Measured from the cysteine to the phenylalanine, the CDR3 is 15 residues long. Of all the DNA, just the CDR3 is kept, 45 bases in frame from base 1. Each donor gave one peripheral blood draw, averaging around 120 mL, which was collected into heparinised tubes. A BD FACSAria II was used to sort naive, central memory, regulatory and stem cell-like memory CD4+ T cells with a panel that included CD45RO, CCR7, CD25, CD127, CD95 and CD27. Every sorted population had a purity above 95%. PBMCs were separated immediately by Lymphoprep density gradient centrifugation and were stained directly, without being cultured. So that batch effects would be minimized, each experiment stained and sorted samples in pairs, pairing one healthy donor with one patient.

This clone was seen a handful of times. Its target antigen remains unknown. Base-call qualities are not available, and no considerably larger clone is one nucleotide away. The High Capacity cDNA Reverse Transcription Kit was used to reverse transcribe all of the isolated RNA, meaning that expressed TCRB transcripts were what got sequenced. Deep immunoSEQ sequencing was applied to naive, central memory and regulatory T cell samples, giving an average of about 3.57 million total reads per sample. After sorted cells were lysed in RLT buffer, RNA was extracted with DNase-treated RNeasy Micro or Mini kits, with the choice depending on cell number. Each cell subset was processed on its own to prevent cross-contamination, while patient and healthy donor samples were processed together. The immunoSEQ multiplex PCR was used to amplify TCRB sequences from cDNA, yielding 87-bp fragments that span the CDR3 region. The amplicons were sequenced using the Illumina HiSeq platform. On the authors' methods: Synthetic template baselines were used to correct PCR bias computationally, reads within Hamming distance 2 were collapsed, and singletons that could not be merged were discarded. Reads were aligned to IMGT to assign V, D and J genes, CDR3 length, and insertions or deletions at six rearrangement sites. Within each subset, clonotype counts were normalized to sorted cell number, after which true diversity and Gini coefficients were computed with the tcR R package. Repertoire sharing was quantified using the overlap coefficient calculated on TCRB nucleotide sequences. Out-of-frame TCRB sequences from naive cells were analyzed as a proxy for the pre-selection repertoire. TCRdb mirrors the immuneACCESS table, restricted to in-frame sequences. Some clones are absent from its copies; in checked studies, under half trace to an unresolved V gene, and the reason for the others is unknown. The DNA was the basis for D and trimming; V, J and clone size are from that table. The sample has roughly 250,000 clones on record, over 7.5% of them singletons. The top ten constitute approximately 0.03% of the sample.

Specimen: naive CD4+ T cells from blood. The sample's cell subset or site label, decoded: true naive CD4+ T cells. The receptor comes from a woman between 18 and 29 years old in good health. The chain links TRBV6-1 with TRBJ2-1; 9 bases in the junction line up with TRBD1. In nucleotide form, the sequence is TGTGCCAGCAGTGTCGTCCCGGGACAGGGTCATGAGCAGTTCTTC. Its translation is CASSVVPGQGHEQFF.